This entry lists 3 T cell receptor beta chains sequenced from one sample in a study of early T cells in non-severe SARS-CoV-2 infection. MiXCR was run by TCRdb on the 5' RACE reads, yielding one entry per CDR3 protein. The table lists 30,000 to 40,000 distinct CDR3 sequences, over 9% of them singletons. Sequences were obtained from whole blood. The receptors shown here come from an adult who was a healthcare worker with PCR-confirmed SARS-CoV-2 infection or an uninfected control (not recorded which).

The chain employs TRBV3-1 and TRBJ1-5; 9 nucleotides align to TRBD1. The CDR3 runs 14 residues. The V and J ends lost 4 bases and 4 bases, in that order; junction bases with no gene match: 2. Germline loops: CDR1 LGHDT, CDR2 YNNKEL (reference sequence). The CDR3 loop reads CASSLGTGNQPQHF. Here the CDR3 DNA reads TGTGCCAGCAGCCTAGGGACAGGGAATCAGCCCCAGCATTTT.

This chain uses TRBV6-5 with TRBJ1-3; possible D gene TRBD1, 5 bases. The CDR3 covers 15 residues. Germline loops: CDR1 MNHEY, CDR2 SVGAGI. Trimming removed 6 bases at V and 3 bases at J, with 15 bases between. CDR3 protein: CASRQPGGIGNTIYF. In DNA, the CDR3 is TGTGCCAGCAGGCAACCCGGGGGGATTGGAAACACCATATATTTT.

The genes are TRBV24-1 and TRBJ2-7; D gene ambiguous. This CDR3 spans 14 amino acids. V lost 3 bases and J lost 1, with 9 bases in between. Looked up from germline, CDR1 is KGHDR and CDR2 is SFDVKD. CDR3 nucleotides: TGTGCCACCAGTGATAGTCGTCAGTCCTACGAGCAGTACTTC. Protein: CATSDSRQSYEQYF.